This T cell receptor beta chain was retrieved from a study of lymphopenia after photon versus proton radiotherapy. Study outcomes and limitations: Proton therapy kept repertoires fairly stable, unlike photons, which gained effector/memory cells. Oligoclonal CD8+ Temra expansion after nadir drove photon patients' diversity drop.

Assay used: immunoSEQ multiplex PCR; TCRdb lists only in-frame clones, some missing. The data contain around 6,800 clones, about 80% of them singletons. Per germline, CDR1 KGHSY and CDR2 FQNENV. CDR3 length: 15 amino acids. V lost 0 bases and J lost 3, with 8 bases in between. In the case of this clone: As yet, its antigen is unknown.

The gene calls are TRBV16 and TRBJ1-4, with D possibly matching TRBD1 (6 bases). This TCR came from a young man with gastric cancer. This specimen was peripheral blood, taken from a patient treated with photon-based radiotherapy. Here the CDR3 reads CASSQSGGSNEKLFF. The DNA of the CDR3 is TGTGCCAGCAGCCAATCAGGGGGATCTAATGAAAAACTGTTTTTT.